The present entry profiles one T cell receptor (beta chain) with its context. Its antigen is unidentified. Every isolated RNA sample was fully reverse transcribed, so sequencing captured expressed TCRB transcripts. This table comes from immunoSEQ multiplex PCR, and its TCRdb copy is limited to in-frame clones, with some not included. Of some 500,000 clones listed, about an eighth are singletons. The CDR3 is made up of 16 amino acids. This specimen comes from a study of beta chain features in type 1 diabetes. One heparinised draw, averaging around 120 mL, was taken per donor. General study findings and limits: All four CD4+ subsets from Type 1 diabetes patients carried moderately but significantly shorter TCRB CDR3s.

The V gene is TRBV21-1, the J gene TRBJ2-7. TRBV21-1 is a known pseudogene. The sequence was collected from a woman younger than 35 in good health. Sequenced material: naive CD4+ T cells from blood. The CDR3 loop reads CASSNRDQESSYEQYV. The DNA of the CDR3 is TGTGCCAGCAGCAACAGGGACCAAGAGAGCTCCTACGAGCAGTACGTC.